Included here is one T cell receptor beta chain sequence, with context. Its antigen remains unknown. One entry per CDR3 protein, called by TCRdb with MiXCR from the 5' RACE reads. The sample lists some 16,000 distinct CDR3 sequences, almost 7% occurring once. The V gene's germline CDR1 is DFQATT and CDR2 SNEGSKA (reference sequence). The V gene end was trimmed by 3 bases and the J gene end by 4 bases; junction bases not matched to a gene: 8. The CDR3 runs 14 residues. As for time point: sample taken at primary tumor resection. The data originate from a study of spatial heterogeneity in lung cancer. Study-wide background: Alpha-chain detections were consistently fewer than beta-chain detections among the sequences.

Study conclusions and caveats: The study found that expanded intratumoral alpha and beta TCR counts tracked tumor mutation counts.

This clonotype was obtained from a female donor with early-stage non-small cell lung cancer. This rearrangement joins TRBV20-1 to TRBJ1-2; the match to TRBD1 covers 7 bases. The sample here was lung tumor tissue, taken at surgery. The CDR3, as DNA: TGCAGTGCTAGGTCCCCGGACAGGAGCTATGGCTACACCTTC. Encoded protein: CSARSPDRSYGYTF.